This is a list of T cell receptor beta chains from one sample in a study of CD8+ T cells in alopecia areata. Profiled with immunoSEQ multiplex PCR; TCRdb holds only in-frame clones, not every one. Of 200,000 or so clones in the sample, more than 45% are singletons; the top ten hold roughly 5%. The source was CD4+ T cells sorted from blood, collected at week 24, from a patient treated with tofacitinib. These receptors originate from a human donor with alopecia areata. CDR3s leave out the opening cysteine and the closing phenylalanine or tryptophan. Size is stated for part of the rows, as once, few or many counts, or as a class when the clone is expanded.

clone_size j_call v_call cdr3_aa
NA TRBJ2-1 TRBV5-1 ASSLPGTSSSYNEQF
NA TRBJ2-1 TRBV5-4 ASSPPAGGQYEQF
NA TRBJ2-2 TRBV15 ATRDRGATGELF
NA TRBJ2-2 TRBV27 ASSDLLAGGIGELF
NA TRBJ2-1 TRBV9 ASSPPALEQF
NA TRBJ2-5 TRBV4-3 ASSQERTGGWETQY
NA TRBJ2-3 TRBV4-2 ASSRDGGGASDTQY
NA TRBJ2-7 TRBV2 ASTRTGGSYEQY
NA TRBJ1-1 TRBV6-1 ASTEEATNTEAF
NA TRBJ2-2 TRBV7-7 ASSLALGINTGELF
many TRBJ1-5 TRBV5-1 ASRPWTGNNQPQH
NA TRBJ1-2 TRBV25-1 ASSWGESGYT
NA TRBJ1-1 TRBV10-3 AIRDSVEAEAF
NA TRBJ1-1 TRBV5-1 ASSLAGSNMNTEAF
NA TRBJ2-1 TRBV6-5 ASARGTATGNEQF
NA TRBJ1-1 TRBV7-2 ASSFGTENTEAF
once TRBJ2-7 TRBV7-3 ASNSPLWEQY
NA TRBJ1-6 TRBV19 ASSISTQGAPLH
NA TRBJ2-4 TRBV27 ASSSGTDKNIQY
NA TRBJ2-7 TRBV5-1 ASSTGQGVHEQY